The T cell receptor (beta chain) under discussion was sequenced for a study of T cell responses to AZD1222 COVID-19 vaccine. Study as a whole: Second-dose recipients at about 4 or about 12 weeks were treated as one pooled group. Overall study results and limits: Following two doses of AZD1222, Spike-specific TCR breadth and depth rose.

The assay was immunoSEQ multiplex PCR, and TCRdb's table has in-frame clones only and misses some. Here the sample spans tens of thousands of clones, more than 70% being singletons. In regard to this clone: As yet, its antigen is unknown.

This sequence originates from an adult in good health. Sequences were derived from peripheral blood, sampled on day 0 of AZD1222 vaccination.

CDR3 loop: CASGQGSDTIYF. In DNA form, the CDR3 reads TGTGCCAGCGGTCAGGGGTCGGACACCATATATTTT. The rearrangement links TRBV7-6 to TRBJ1-3; D is perhaps TRBD1 (6 bases). The CDR3 sequence is 12 residues long. Germline V gene sequence: CDR1 SGHVS, CDR2 FNYEAQ. Trimming cost V 8 bases and J 8 bases, with 13 bases left between them.